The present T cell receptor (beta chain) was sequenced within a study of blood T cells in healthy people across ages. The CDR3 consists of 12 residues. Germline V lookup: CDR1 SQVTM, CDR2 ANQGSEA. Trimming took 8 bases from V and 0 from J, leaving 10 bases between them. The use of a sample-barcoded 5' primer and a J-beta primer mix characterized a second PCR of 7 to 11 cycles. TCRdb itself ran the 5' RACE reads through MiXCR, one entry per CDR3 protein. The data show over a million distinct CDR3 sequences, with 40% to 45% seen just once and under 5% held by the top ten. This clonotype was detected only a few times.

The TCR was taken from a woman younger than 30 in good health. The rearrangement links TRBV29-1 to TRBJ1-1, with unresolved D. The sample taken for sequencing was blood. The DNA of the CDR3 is TGCAGCTCCCGGGGTATGAACACTGAAGCTTTCTTT. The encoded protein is CSSRGMNTEAFF.